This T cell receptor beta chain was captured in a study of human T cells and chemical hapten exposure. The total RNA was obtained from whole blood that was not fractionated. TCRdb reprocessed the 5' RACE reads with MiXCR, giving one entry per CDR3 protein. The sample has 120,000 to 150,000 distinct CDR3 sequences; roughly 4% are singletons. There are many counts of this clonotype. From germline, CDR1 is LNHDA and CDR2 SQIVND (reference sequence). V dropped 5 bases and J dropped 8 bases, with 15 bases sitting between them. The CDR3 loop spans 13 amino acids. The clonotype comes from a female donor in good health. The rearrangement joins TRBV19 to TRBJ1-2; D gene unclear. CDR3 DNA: TGTGCCAGTAGTCCCTACCGGACTCGCGGCTACACCTTC. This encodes CASSPYRTRGYTF.